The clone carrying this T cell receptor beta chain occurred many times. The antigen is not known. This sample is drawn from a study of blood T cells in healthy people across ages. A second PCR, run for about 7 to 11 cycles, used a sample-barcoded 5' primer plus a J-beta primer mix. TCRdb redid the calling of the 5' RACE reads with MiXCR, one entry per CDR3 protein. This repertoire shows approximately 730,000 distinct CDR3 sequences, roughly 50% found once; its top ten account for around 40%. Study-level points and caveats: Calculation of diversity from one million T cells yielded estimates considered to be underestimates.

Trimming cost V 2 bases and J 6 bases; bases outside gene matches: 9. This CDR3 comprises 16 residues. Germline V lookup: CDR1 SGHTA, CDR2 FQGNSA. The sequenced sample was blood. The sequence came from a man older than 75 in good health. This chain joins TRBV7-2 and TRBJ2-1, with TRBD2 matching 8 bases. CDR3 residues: CASSLSGSLSGNEQFF. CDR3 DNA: TGTGCCAGCAGCTTAAGCGGGAGTTTGAGTGGCAATGAGCAGTTCTTC.